This T cell receptor beta chain was sequenced for a study of control samples from healthy donors and cancer patients. Germline V gene sequence: CDR1 SGHDT, CDR2 YYEEEE. This CDR3 has 13 amino acids. V was clipped by 1 base and J by 8 bases; unmatched bases: 1. Produced via immunoSEQ multiplex PCR; TCRdb's table is partial and in-frame only. Of roughly 100,000 clones in the sample, around 89% were seen once. The V gene is TRBV5-6, the J gene TRBJ1-4, with 8 bases matching TRBD1. The receptor was isolated from a man in his sixties with lung cancer. Sequenced: PBMCs. The chain's CDR3 is CASSLTGGEKLFF. The CDR3 nucleotides are TGTGCCAGCAGCTTGACAGGGGGGGAAAAACTGTTTTTT. Together with reference TRBV5-6 and TRBJ1-4, the CDR3 gives the full variable domain: DAGVTQSPTHLIKTRGQQVTLRCSPKSGHDTVSWYQQALGQGPQFIFQYYEEEERQRGNFPDRFSGHQFPNYSSELNVNALLLGDSALYLCASSLTGGEKLFFGSGTQLSVL.